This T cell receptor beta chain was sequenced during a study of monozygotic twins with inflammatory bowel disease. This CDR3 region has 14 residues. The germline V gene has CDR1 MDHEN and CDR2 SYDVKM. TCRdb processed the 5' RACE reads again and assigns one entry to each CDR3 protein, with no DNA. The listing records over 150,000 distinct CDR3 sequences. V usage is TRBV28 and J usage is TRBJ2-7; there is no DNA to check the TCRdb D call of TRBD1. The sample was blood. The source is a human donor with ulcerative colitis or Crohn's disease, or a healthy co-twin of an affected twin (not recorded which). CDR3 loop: CASRTQGVTYEQYF.